This T cell receptor beta chain is drawn from a study of T cell responses to AZD1222 COVID-19 vaccine. General study results and limits: With dominance at 160-218 and 743-854, vaccine-associated CD4 TCRs spanned spike. In all cases, repertoires were sampled only after the peak T cell response. There were mostly white British donors and more females than males, and clonal diversity was possibly underestimated. Two AZD1222 administrations were followed by greater Spike-specific TCR breadth and depth.

Germline V gives CDR1 MNHEY, CDR2 SVGAGI. Trimming at V came to 6 bases and at J to 2 bases, leaving 4 bases not matched to a gene. CDR3 length equals 14 residues. As concerns this clone: Its specificity is not known.

Some clones are missing from TCRdb's copy, which holds only in-frame ones; the method was immunoSEQ multiplex PCR. The sample has 120,000 or so clones; 80% to 90% are singletons. The receptor's source is an adult in good health. V is TRBV6-5 and J is TRBJ1-2; 9 positions agree with TRBD1. The sample was peripheral blood, taken on day 0 of AZD1222 vaccination. CDR3 in amino acids: CASRHRGRNYGYTF. DNA of the CDR3: TGTGCCAGCAGGCACAGGGGGCGCAACTATGGCTACACCTTC.